This TCR beta chain was documented in a study of Ad26.COV2.S vaccination and SARS-CoV-2 variants. Across the whole study: The donor was enrolled in the Ad26.COV2.S arm of the COV1001 trial. Into the muscle, Ad26.COV2.S was dosed once or twice, 56 days apart. Findings and limits, study-wide: The study found higher spike-specific TCR breadth in vaccine than placebo recipients.

Assay: immunoSEQ multiplex PCR; the TCRdb copy retains only in-frame clones and omits some. The sample has approximately 450,000 clones, around 90% seen once. Treatment meaning: around 19 received Ad26.COV2.S at low or high dose, single or two shots; 5 received placebo; per-sample allocation not given. Samples were taken on day 63 after the first vaccine or placebo injection. From germline, CDR1 is MNHEY and CDR2 SVGAGI. V was clipped by 2 bases and J by 7 bases, with 17 bases between them. The length of the CDR3 is 16 residues. Remarks on this clone: Antigen specificity is unknown.

The J gene is TRBJ2-2, the V gene TRBV6-5, with TRBD1 as a possible D gene (5 bases). Sequencing was performed on peripheral blood, taken in a trial of Ad26.COV2.S vaccine versus placebo. The sequence derives from a person aged 18 to 65 who received the Ad26.COV2.S COVID-19 vaccine or a placebo. CDR3 sequence reads: CASSYAGPLGIGELFF. In nucleotides, the CDR3 is TGTGCCAGCAGTTACGCAGGGCCCCTAGGGATCGGGGAGCTGTTTTTT.